This is a list of T cell receptor beta chains from one sample in a study of blood T cells in healthy people across ages. TCRdb re-analysed the 5' RACE reads in MiXCR, keeping a single row per CDR3 protein. Found here are under 700,000 distinct CDR3 sequences, 20% to 30% of them singletons; the top ten hold just under 9%. The same specimen was also included in a second study, on T cells of mothers and their children.

Material for sequencing was blood. The receptors stem from a boy aged 5-17 years in good health. Both conserved end residues are part of each CDR3. D genes are given only for firm matches. Only some rows state a clone size, as once, few, many or a class for expanded clones.

V gene	clone size	D gene	J gene	CDR3 DNA	CDR3 protein
TRBV6-2/TRBV6-3	NA	TRBD1	TRBJ1-1	TGTGCCAGCTCGACAGGGGTATCGAACACTGAAGCTTTCTTT	CASSTGVSNTEAFF
TRBV20-1	once	TRBD2	TRBJ2-5	TGCAGTGCTAGAGATCGCGCGGGAGTGGGAGAGACCCAGTACTTC	CSARDRAGVGETQYF
TRBV6-5	NA	NA	TRBJ1-5	TGTGCCGGCAGGGACTCCTCTGCGCGGTCGAGCAATCAGCCCCAGCATTTT	CAGRDSSARSSNQPQHF
TRBV28	NA	TRBD2	TRBJ2-3	TGTGCCAGCAGTTCACCCCTGGGAGCGGGGGGACAAAGCACAGATACGCAGTATTTT	CASSSPLGAGGQSTDTQYF
TRBV7-2	few	NA	TRBJ1-2	TGTGCCAGCAGCTTAGTCAGCGCCGGGAGTTCTAACTATGGCTACACCTTC	CASSLVSAGSSNYGYTF
TRBV12-3/TRBV12-4	NA	NA	TRBJ1-6	TGTGCCAGCAGCTTAGCGGGACGCAGCTCCTATAATTCACCCCTCCACTTT	CASSLAGRSSYNSPLHF
TRBV6-1	few	NA	TRBJ2-3	TGTGCCAGCAGTGGTGGAGGGTTCATGACAGATACGCAGTATTTT	CASSGGGFMTDTQYF
TRBV20-1	NA	NA	TRBJ1-2	TGCAGTGCGGGGAGAGGGGCTGGTGGCTACACCTTC	CSAGRGAGGYTF
TRBV27	NA	NA	TRBJ2-4	TGTGCCAGCAGTCGCCGGGGTCCCAAAAACATTCAGTACTTC	CASSRRGPKNIQYF
TRBV6-1	few	NA	TRBJ2-7	TGTGCCAGCAGTGAAGTCTCTCTCGACGGTTCCTACGAGCAGTACTTC	CASSEVSLDGSYEQYF
TRBV6-6	few	TRBD1	TRBJ1-6	TGTGCCAGCAGAGGCGACAGGGACGGGTCACCCCTCCACTTT	CASRGDRDGSPLHF
TRBV19	NA	TRBD1	TRBJ2-3	TGTGCCAGTAGTAAGACGACAGGGGGCGCAGATACGCAGTATTTT	CASSKTTGGADTQYF
TRBV30	few	TRBD1	TRBJ2-7	TGTGCCTGGAGTGCTCCGGGACAGTACGAGCAGTACTTC	CAWSAPGQYEQYF
TRBV11-2	NA	TRBD1	TRBJ2-3	TGTGCCAGCAGCCCCGGGGACAGCCCCCGCACAGATACGCAGTATTTT	CASSPGDSPRTDTQYF
TRBV19	NA	NA	TRBJ2-3	TGTGCCAGTAGTATTATTCTCATTGGCACAGATACGCAGTATTTT	CASSIILIGTDTQYF
TRBV12-5	many	NA	TRBJ1-2	TGTGCTAGTGGTTTCAACAGCGGCTATGGCTACACCTTC	CASGFNSGYGYTF
TRBV20-1	NA	NA	TRBJ1-3	TGCAGTGCTAGTTGGTGGGCCTCCCCCTCTGGAAACACCATATATTTT	CSASWWASPSGNTIYF
TRBV7-9	NA	NA	TRBJ1-4	TGTGCCAGCAGCGTCAGGGACGAAAAACTGTTTTTT	CASSVRDEKLFF
TRBV28	NA	TRBD1	TRBJ1-1	TGTGCCAGCAGTTTATTGGCCCGGACAGGGCGGTTCACTGAAGCTTTCTTT	CASSLLARTGRFTEAFF
TRBV30	NA	NA	TRBJ2-1	TGTGCCTGGAGTGTTATGTCCTACAATGAGCAGTTCTTC	CAWSVMSYNEQFF
TRBV5-6	NA	TRBD1	TRBJ2-5	TGTGCCAGCAGCTTTGACAGGGGGCGCGGGAGGTTGGAGACCCAGTACTTC	CASSFDRGRGRLETQYF
TRBV7-2	many	TRBD2	TRBJ2-2	TGTGCCAGCAGCTTAACTAGCGGGGTAAACGGGGAGCTGTTTTTT	CASSLTSGVNGELFF
TRBV3-1	once	TRBD1	TRBJ2-5	TGTGCCAGCAGCCAAGACTTTTGGACAGGGTCGTTCTTC	CASSQDFWTGSFF
TRBV7-2	NA	NA	TRBJ1-5	TGTGCCAGCAGCTTAGGGTGGAGGGCCTCGACCAATCAGCCCCAGCATTTT	CASSLGWRASTNQPQHF
TRBV29-1	NA	NA	TRBJ1-2	TGCAGCGTTGATGGAAGACGGACCGGGTTCTATGGCTACACCTTC	CSVDGRRTGFYGYTF
TRBV7-2	few	TRBD1	TRBJ1-2	TGTGCCAGCAGCTTAGGTGGGACAGGGGTCTATGGCTACACCTTC	CASSLGGTGVYGYTF
TRBV4-3	NA	NA	TRBJ1-2	TGCGCCAGCAGCCAAGATGTTTCGGCCCGGACCCAGCGCTACACCTTC	CASSQDVSARTQRYTF
TRBV20-1	NA	TRBD1	TRBJ2-1	TGCAGTGCTAGAGGAGGAGGAGAGGACAGGGCTTACAATGAGCAGTTCTTC	CSARGGGEDRAYNEQFF
TRBV27	NA	TRBD1	TRBJ2-7	TGTGTCAGCAGCCGGGAGGGACAGGGGGTCTACGAGCAGTACTTC	CVSSREGQGVYEQYF
TRBV10-3	few	TRBD1	TRBJ2-6	TGTGCCATCAGTGAGGACAGGGGATCTGGGGCCAACGTCCTGACTTTC	CAISEDRGSGANVLTF
TRBV7-9	few	NA	TRBJ1-2	TGTGCCACTCGGGGCTCTAACTATGGCTACACCTTC	CATRGSNYGYTF
TRBV7-2	few	TRBD1	TRBJ2-1	TGTGCCAGCAGCTTAGCCGGGACAGGGAACAATGAGCAGTTCTTC	CASSLAGTGNNEQFF
TRBV28	few	NA	TRBJ2-7	TGTGCCAGCAGTCGGGGCCTGGGAGAGCAGTACTTC	CASSRGLGEQYF
TRBV6-2/TRBV6-3	few	TRBD1	TRBJ1-2	TGTGCCAGCGGAAGCGACAGGGATTTAAACTATGGCTACACCTTC	CASGSDRDLNYGYTF
TRBV7-2	NA	NA	TRBJ2-1	TGTGCCAGCAACGACGCCCTTGGAAATCGGAATGAGCAGTTCTTC	CASNDALGNRNEQFF
TRBV29-1	many	NA	TRBJ2-7	TGCAGCGTTGAAGGGGGGACCTCCTACGAGCAGTACTTC	CSVEGGTSYEQYF
TRBV28	NA	TRBD2	TRBJ2-1	TGTGCCAGCAGTTTACTCGGACTAGCGAGGTACTACAATGAGCAGTTCTTC	CASSLLGLARYYNEQFF
TRBV27	NA	TRBD1	TRBJ1-1	TGTGCCAGCAGTATACAGGGGGTCACTGAAGCTTTCTTT	CASSIQGVTEAFF
TRBV28	few	TRBD1	TRBJ2-2	TGTGCCAGCAGTCCCCTCGGGACAGGGTTTGAAACCGGGGAGCTGTTTTTT	CASSPLGTGFETGELFF
TRBV28	few	NA	TRBJ2-5	TGTGCCAGCAGTTTAGGGGCCTCCAGTGGACAAGAGACCCAGTACTTC	CASSLGASSGQETQYF
TRBV28	few	NA	TRBJ2-5	TGTGCCAGCAGTTCTTGGGGTAGCGGTCAACAAGAGACCCAGTACTTC	CASSSWGSGQQETQYF
TRBV5-6	few	NA	TRBJ2-5	TGTGCCAGCAGCTTGGACCTAGTGGCGGAGACCCAGTACTTC	CASSLDLVAETQYF
TRBV7-3	NA	NA	TRBJ2-1	TGTGCCAGCAGCTCTCAGGGGAATGCCTACAATGAGCAGTTCTTC	CASSSQGNAYNEQFF
TRBV11-1	NA	NA	TRBJ2-3	TGTGCCAGCAGCTCCGGGGGAGTCCTAGCCCAGACTTTACGCACAGATACGCAGTATTTT	CASSSGGVLAQTLRTDTQYF
TRBV30	NA	NA	TRBJ2-1	TGTGCCTGGAGTCCCGTAAACGCTGAGCAGTTCTTC	CAWSPVNAEQFF
TRBV7-2	many	TRBD1	TRBJ2-7	TGTGCCAGCAGCTTAGCAGGACAGGGGTCCTACGAGCAGTACTTC	CASSLAGQGSYEQYF
TRBV7-9	NA	NA	TRBJ1-1	TGTGCCAGCAGCAATGGGGGGGGGCCCACTGAAGCTTTCTTT	CASSNGGGPTEAFF
TRBV9	few	NA	TRBJ2-5	TGTGCCAGCAGCGCCGTGGGGGCGGGCCAAGAGACCCAGTACTTC	CASSAVGAGQETQYF
TRBV29-1	NA	NA	TRBJ1-4	TGCAGCGGGGCGGGCGGAGTGGATGAAAAACTGTTTTTT	CSGAGGVDEKLFF
TRBV15	NA	TRBD1	TRBJ2-1	TGTGCCACAGTGGACAGGGGAGATTACAATGAGCAGTTCTTC	CATVDRGDYNEQFF
TRBV4-1	NA	TRBD1	TRBJ2-7	TGCGCCAGCAGCCAAGACGGGACAGAAACCTACGAGCAGTACTTC	CASSQDGTETYEQYF
TRBV7-2	NA	TRBD2	TRBJ2-3	TGTGCCAGCACCCGGGGGGGAGCAGATACGCAGTATTTT	CASTRGGADTQYF
TRBV7-9	few	NA	TRBJ2-7	TGTGCCAGCAGCTTACGGGCAGGAGAAGTCGGCGAGCAGTACTTC	CASSLRAGEVGEQYF